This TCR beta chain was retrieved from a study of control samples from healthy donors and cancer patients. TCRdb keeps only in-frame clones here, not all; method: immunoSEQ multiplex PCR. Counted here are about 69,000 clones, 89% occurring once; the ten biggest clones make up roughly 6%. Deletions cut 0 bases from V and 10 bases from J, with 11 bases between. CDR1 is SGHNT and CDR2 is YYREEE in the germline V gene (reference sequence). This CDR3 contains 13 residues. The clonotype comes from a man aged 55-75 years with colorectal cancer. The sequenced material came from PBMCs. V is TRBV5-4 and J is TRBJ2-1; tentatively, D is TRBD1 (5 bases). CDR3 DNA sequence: TGTGCCAGCAGCTTGGAGGGGTTACGGGAGCAGTTCTTC. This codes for CASSLEGLREQFF.